Below are 23 T cell receptor beta chains sequenced from a single sample in a study of blood T cell repertoires in COVID-19. The repertoire was sequenced with immunoSEQ multiplex PCR; TCRdb's copy has only in-frame clones and lacks some. The sample holds 100,000 to 150,000 clones, 84% seen once. Source material: PBMCs or T cells enriched from blood (not recorded which). All receptors come from a man in his forties with acute COVID-19.

The genes are TRBV24-1 and TRBJ2-2; 8 bases line up with TRBD1. The CDR3 extends over 14 amino acids. The V and J ends lost 2 bases and 5 bases, in that order; junction bases with no gene match: 0. The germline gives CDR1 KGHDR, CDR2 SFDVKD. This CDR3 is CATSDWDRTGELFF. The CDR3 nucleotides are TGTGCCACCAGTGATTGGGACAGGACCGGGGAGCTGTTTTTT.

V and J are TRBV5-1 and TRBJ1-2; D is uncertain. CDR1 SGHRS and CDR2 YFSETQ come from the germline V gene. The V and J ends lost 3 bases and 6 bases respectively, with 15 bases between them. CDR3 size: 14 residues. CDR3 coding DNA: TGCGCCAGCAGCTGGAGGGAGTCAGAAGATGGCTACACCTTC. Translating it yields CASSWRESEDGYTF.

The rearrangement links TRBV2 to TRBJ2-5, with 10 positions matching TRBD2. Trimming took 3 bases from V and 2 from J; bases not matched to a gene: 3. This CDR3 spans 15 amino acids. Germline assignment: CDR1 SNHLY and CDR2 FYNNEI. The CDR3 loop reads CASSDRAGGQETQYF. CDR3 nucleotides: TGTGCCAGCAGTGACCGAGCGGGGGGGCAAGAGACCCAGTACTTC.

Here the CDR3 reads CATSDERTGETQYF. The CDR3 DNA is TGTGCCACCAGTGACGAGAGGACAGGAGAGACCCAGTACTTC. The chain links TRBV24-1 to TRBJ2-5; TRBD1 aligns across 7 bases. The CDR3 has 14 amino acids. Trimming at V came to 4 bases and at J to 4 bases, leaving 5 bases not matched to a gene. Germline CDR1 is KGHDR and CDR2 is SFDVKD.

This chain uses TRBV6-4 with TRBJ2-1; D is undetermined. V was clipped by 5 bases and J by 0 bases, with 8 bases between them. CDR1 is MRHNA, CDR2 SNTAGT, per germline. The CDR3 runs to 14 residues. Written as DNA, the CDR3 is TGTGCCAGCAGTCTAGAGTCCTCCTACAATGAGCAGTTCTTC. This sequence encodes CASSLESSYNEQFF.

This chain links TRBV20-1 with TRBJ2-1; D is undetermined. The V end was cut by 2 bases, the J end by 7 bases, with 6 bases between. The CDR3 consists of 11 residues. Germline-derived CDR1 and CDR2 are DFQATT and SNEGSKA (reference sequence). The CDR3 DNA sequence: TGCAGTGCTAGAAATCCGAATGAGCAGTTCTTC. Protein sequence: CSARNPNEQFF.

This clone has just a few counts. V is TRBV7-9 and J is TRBJ2-7, with 8 bases lining up with TRBD1. After removal of 5 bases from V and 5 bases from J, the junction contained 11 bases not matched to a gene. The CDR3 totals 15 residues. The V gene's germline CDR1 is SEHNR and CDR2 FQNEAQ (reference sequence). CDR3 in amino acids: CASSHLRGQGHEQYF. The CDR3 region has the DNA TGTGCCAGCAGCCACCTCAGGGGGCAGGGCCACGAGCAGTACTTC.

The genes are TRBV2 and TRBJ2-7; D is uncertain. The CDR3 has 11 residues. The V end lost 5 bases, the J end lost 3 bases, and 5 bases lay between the germline ends. CDR1 and CDR2 (germline): SNHLY, FYNNEI. The CDR3 DNA follows: TGTGCCAGCAGTTCCCTCTACGAGCAGTACTTC. It is translated as CASSSLYEQYF.

The chain's CDR3 is CASSRRGASGYTF. In DNA form, the CDR3 reads TGTGCCAGCAGCCGACGGGGGGCTAGTGGCTACACCTTC. The chain employs TRBV25-1 and TRBJ1-2; maybe TRBD1 (6 bases). Germline V gives CDR1 MGHDK, CDR2 SYGVNS. Trimming took off 6 bases at V and 7 bases at J, with 15 bases between the two ends. The CDR3 is made up of 13 amino acids.

A single count supports this clone. The V call is TRBV12-5, the J call TRBJ1-2; no firm D call. Trimming took 5 bases from V and 0 from J, leaving 7 bases between them. Germline lookup yields CDR1 LGHNT and CDR2 FRNRAP. CDR3 length: 13 residues. CDR3 loop: CASGPGSNYGYTF. CDR3 nucleotide sequence: TGTGCTAGTGGTCCGGGATCTAACTATGGCTACACCTTC.

The chain has TRBV28 and TRBJ2-7; TRBD2 is a possible D gene (6 bases). Germline V gene data show CDR1 as MDHEN and CDR2 as SYDVKM. This CDR3 comprises 18 residues. Trimming stripped 1 base from V and 0 bases from J, with 19 bases between. The DNA for the CDR3 is TGTGCCAGCAGTTTATCAGGAGTGGGAGGCCTTCTCTCCTACGAGCAGTACTTC. This codes for CASSLSGVGGLLSYEQYF. Full variable domain (rest looked up from reference TRBV28 and TRBJ2-7): DVKVTQSSRYLVKRTGEKVFLECVQDMDHENMFWYRQDPGLGLRLIYFSYDVKMKEKGDIPEGYSVSREKKERFSLILESASTNQTSMYLCASSLSGVGGLLSYEQYFGPGTRLTVT.

The V gene is TRBV30, the J gene TRBJ1-6; 7 bases fit TRBD1. V dropped 0 bases and J dropped 14; count of bases not matched to a gene: 13. CDR3 length: 15 amino acids. Germline V gene sequence: CDR1 GTSNPN, CDR2 SVGIG (reference sequence). Here the CDR3 DNA reads TGTGCCTGGAGTGTAGGTCTGGCCCAGGGGGATTCCCTCCACTTT. This gives the protein CAWSVGLAQGDSLHF. Variable domain in full (rest from reference TRBV30 and TRBJ1-6): SQTIHQWPATLVQPVGSPLSLECTVEGTSNPNLYWYRQAAGRGLQLLFYSVGIGQISSEVPQNLSASRPQDRQFILSSKKLLLSDSGFYLCAWSVGLAQGDSLHFGNGTRLTVT.

The gene calls are TRBV5-1 and TRBJ1-2; 8 nucleotides agree with TRBD1. The CDR3 has 14 amino acids. Germline V gene sequence: CDR1 SGHRS, CDR2 YFSETQ. V was pared by 4 bases and J by 8 bases, with 10 bases of the junction left unmatched. The CDR3 loop reads CASSTGQGGEGYTF. The DNA for the CDR3 is TGCGCCAGCAGCACCGGACAGGGCGGTGAGGGCTACACCTTC. Looking up the rest from reference TRBV5-1 and TRBJ1-2 gives the full variable domain: KAGVTQTPRYLIKTRGQQVTLSCSPISGHRSVSWYQQTPGQGLQFLFEYFSETQRNKGNFPGRFSGRQFSNSRSEMNVSTLELGDSALYLCASSTGQGGEGYTFGSGTRLTVV.

V gene TRBV19 combines with J gene TRBJ2-2; no firm D call. The CDR3 covers 13 residues. Germline V gives CDR1 LNHDA, CDR2 SQIVND (reference sequence). V shed 0 bases and J shed 6 bases, with 5 bases lying between them. CDR3 sequence reads: CASSIDLPGELFF. CDR3 DNA sequence: TGTGCCAGTAGTATAGATCTCCCCGGGGAGCTGTTTTTT.

This chain links TRBV7-2 with TRBJ2-5, with 9 bases that match TRBD2. This CDR3 is built from 16 residues. The V gene end was trimmed by 5 bases and the J gene end by 5 bases; junction bases not matched to a gene: 12. Germline CDR1 is SGHTA and CDR2 is FQGNSA. This CDR3 is CASSTLAGDNWETQYF. CDR3 sequence (DNA): TGTGCCAGCAGCACCTTAGCGGGAGACAATTGGGAGACCCAGTACTTC.

The V and J genes are TRBV20-1 and TRBJ2-1, with 8 bases lining up with TRBD2. This CDR3 has 15 residues. J gave up 4 bases and V 3 bases, and 8 bases lay outside the gene matches. In germline, CDR1 is DFQATT, CDR2 SNEGSKA (reference sequence). The CDR3 DNA reads TGCAGTGCTAGTCCCCGGGGGGGCGCGTACAATGAGCAGTTCTTC. It yields the protein CSASPRGGAYNEQFF.

This sequence joins TRBV2 and TRBJ1-2; the match to TRBD1 covers 9 bases. This CDR3 is 15 amino acids long. V lost 3 bases, J lost 7 bases, and 9 bases stayed unmatched. CDR1 and CDR2 (germline): SNHLY, FYNNEI. CDR3 residues: CASSERGTGGSGYTF. The CDR3 region has the DNA TGTGCCAGCAGTGAGCGCGGAACAGGGGGCTCTGGCTACACCTTC.

The chain has TRBV20-1 and TRBJ1-2; 8 nucleotides match TRBD1. The CDR3 sequence is 11 residues long. CDR1 is DFQATT and CDR2 is SNEGSKA in the germline V gene (reference sequence). After removal of 5 bases from V and 7 bases from J, the junction contained 3 bases not matched to a gene. The CDR3, as DNA: TGCAGTGCTGGGGACAGGCCTGGCTACACCTTC. It translates to CSAGDRPGYTF.

The chain is built from TRBV11-1 and TRBJ2-2; D is possibly TRBD2 (6 bases). Germline values: CDR1 SGHAT, CDR2 FQDESV (reference sequence). V shed 5 bases and J shed 7 bases, with 11 bases lying between them. This CDR3 contains 13 residues. The CDR3 here is CASSIGGSGELFF. The CDR3 nucleotides are TGTGCCAGCAGCATCGGGGGTAGCGGGGAGCTGTTTTTT. Variable domain in full (rest from reference TRBV11-1 and TRBJ2-2): EAEVAQSPRYKITEKSQAVAFWCDPISGHATLYWYRQILGQGPELLVQFQDESVVDDSQLPKDRFSAERLKGVDSTLKIQPAELGDSAMYLCASSIGGSGELFFGEGSRLTVL.

This clone was recorded a few times. The CDR3 DNA is TGTGCCAGCAGTTATCAGGGGGTGGGCGAGCAGTACTTC. Amino acids: CASSYQGVGEQYF. The gene calls are TRBV6-5 and TRBJ2-7, with 7 bases matching TRBD1. This CDR3 contains 13 residues. Germline loops: CDR1 MNHEY, CDR2 SVGAGI. The V gene end was trimmed by 3 bases and the J gene end by 6 bases; junction bases not matched to a gene: 5.

V usage is TRBV5-1 and J usage is TRBJ1-5, with D uncertain. CDR3 length equals 13 residues. The V gene's germline CDR1 is SGHRS and CDR2 YFSETQ. The V end was cut by 0 bases, the J end by 2 bases, with 3 bases between. Written as DNA, the CDR3 is TGCGCCAGCAGCTTGGGGCGCAATCAGCCCCAGCATTTT. This translates into CASSLGRNQPQHF.

The V gene is TRBV30, the J gene TRBJ1-3; D is ambiguous. The germline V gene has CDR1 GTSNPN and CDR2 SVGIG (reference sequence). V lost 2 bases, J lost 4 bases, and 18 bases lay in between. This CDR3 is built from 16 residues. CDR3 in amino acids: CAWSLSWRELGNTIYF. CDR3 in DNA: TGTGCCTGGAGTCTAAGTTGGAGGGAGTTGGGAAACACCATATATTTT. The entire variable domain, with the rest obtained from reference TRBV30 and TRBJ1-3, is as follows: SQTIHQWPATLVQPVGSPLSLECTVEGTSNPNLYWYRQAAGRGLQLLFYSVGIGQISSEVPQNLSASRPQDRQFILSSKKLLLSDSGFYLCAWSLSWRELGNTIYFGEGSWLTVV.

Worth noting for this clone: The same CDR3 arises from other DNA sequences in this sample as well. This chain joins TRBV18 and TRBJ2-7; D is possibly TRBD1 (6 bases). V was pared by 4 bases and J by 1 base, with 8 bases between. CDR1 and CDR2 (germline): KGHSH, LQKENI. The CDR3 spans 13 residues. The CDR3 reads CASSLGQSYEQYF. The CDR3 nucleotides read TGTGCCAGCTCACTCGGACAGTCCTACGAGCAGTACTTC.